The 30 T cell receptor beta chains reported below all come from one sample, sequenced in a study of shared clonotypes between healthy human individuals. Profiling relied on immunoSEQ multiplex PCR, and the TCRdb table lists in-frame clones only, not all of them. The table includes around 2.1 million clones, about 94% detected once. Specimen: naive CD4+ T cells sorted from blood. Subset defined: CD45RA+ positively selected. These receptors were collected from a man aged 18 to 35 in good health.

This chain links TRBV5-1 with TRBJ2-3; either TRBD1 or TRBD2 may fit D (5 bases each). The CDR3 has 15 residues. V was pared by 4 bases and J by 0 bases, with 12 bases between. Germline V gives CDR1 SGHRS, CDR2 YFSETQ. The DNA for the CDR3 is TGCGCCAGCAGCGGGGGACGGCACAGCACAGATACGCAGTATTTT. Residues: CASSGGRHSTDTQYF.

The V call is TRBV6-6, the J call TRBJ1-5, with a possible D match to TRBD1 (6 bases). The CDR3 is 15 amino acids. Germline values: CDR1 MNHNY, CDR2 SVGAGI (reference sequence). Deletions cut 6 bases from V and 2 bases from J, with 14 bases between. CDR3 in DNA: TGTGCCAGCAGCTTCAGGGCAGGGGGCAATCAGCCCCAGCATTTT. Its protein product is CASSFRAGGNQPQHF.

This chain links TRBV7-9 with TRBJ2-7; possibly TRBD2 for D (5 bases). Trimming pared 4 bases from V and 1 base from J, leaving 11 bases between. The CDR3 length is 14 residues. The germline gives CDR1 SEHNR, CDR2 FQNEAQ (reference sequence). The CDR3 DNA follows: TGTGCCAGCAGCTCGTCCGGGGTGTCCTACGAGCAGTACTTC. Translating gives CASSSSGVSYEQYF. Drawing the rest from reference TRBV7-9 and TRBJ2-7, the complete variable domain is DTGVSQNPRHKITKRGQNVTFRCDPISEHNRLYWYRQTLGQGPEFLTYFQNEAQLEKSRLLSDRFSAERPKGSFSTLEIQRTEQGDSAMYLCASSSSGVSYEQYFGPGTRLTVT.

For this clone: The identical CDR3 is also encoded by other nucleotide sequences in the sample. The rearrangement uses TRBV6-1 and TRBJ2-6; D unresolved. Trimming removed 2 bases from V and 0 bases from J, with 2 bases in between. The CDR3 is made up of 14 amino acids. CDR1 is MNHNS, CDR2 SASEGT, per germline. The CDR3 loop is CASSESSGANVLTF. CDR3 sequence (DNA): TGTGCCAGCAGTGAAAGCTCTGGGGCCAACGTCCTGACTTTC.

The rearrangement uses TRBV10-3 and TRBJ2-7; D remains ambiguous. The CDR3 sequence is 13 residues long. The germline V gene encodes CDR1 ENHRY and CDR2 SYGVKD. V was clipped by 0 bases and J by 5 bases, with 8 bases between them. The CDR3 loop is CAISESRPDEQYF. The CDR3, as DNA: TGTGCCATCAGTGAGTCCAGGCCTGACGAGCAGTACTTC.

This chain uses TRBV30 with TRBJ1-6; D gene ambiguous. V was clipped by 4 bases and J by 2 bases, with 9 bases between them. The CDR3 covers 14 residues. In germline, CDR1 is GTSNPN, CDR2 SVGIG (reference sequence). The CDR3 spells CAWTTRTYNSPLHF. The CDR3 DNA reads as TGTGCCTGGACCACCCGGACCTATAATTCACCCCTCCACTTT. The entire variable domain, with the rest obtained from reference TRBV30 and TRBJ1-6, is as follows: SQTIHQWPATLVQPVGSPLSLECTVEGTSNPNLYWYRQAAGRGLQLLFYSVGIGQISSEVPQNLSASRPQDRQFILSSKKLLLSDSGFYLCAWTTRTYNSPLHFGNGTRLTVT.

The rearrangement uses TRBV11-2 and TRBJ1-3; 9 positions agree with TRBD1. CDR3 length equals 19 residues. The germline gives CDR1 SGHAT, CDR2 FQNNGV. The trim removed 4 bases at V and 0 bases at J, leaving 13 bases unmatched. DNA for the CDR3: TGTGCCAGCAGCTCTCGGGGCGGGGACAGGGCAAGCTCTGGAAACACCATATATTTT. Translated, it gives CASSSRGGDRASSGNTIYF.

A few counts support this clone. This chain links TRBV6-5 with TRBJ2-7; 7 bases are a match to TRBD2. Germline V gene lookup returns CDR1 MNHEY and CDR2 SVGAGI. Trimming removed 7 bases from V and 3 bases from J; junction bases left unmatched: 0. This CDR3 has 11 residues. CDR3: CASKRDYEQYF. The CDR3, as DNA: TGTGCCAGCAAGCGGGACTACGAGCAGTACTTC.

V usage is TRBV28 and J usage is TRBJ2-7; 8 bases line up with TRBD2. V shed 8 bases, J shed 3 bases, and the junction held 6 bases outside the gene matches. The CDR3 spans 13 residues. Germline assignment: CDR1 MDHEN and CDR2 SYDVKM. The CDR3 spells CASVSGTHYEQYF. CDR3 nucleotides: TGTGCCAGCGTTAGCGGGACACACTACGAGCAGTACTTC.

The chain recombines TRBV28 with TRBJ1-6; the match to TRBD1 covers 9 bases. J gave up 7 bases and V 5 bases, and 6 bases lay outside the gene matches. This CDR3 contains 15 residues. Germline CDR1 is MDHEN and CDR2 is SYDVKM. CDR3 in amino acids: CASSARDRVNSPLHF. The CDR3 nucleotides are TGTGCCAGCAGTGCCCGGGACAGGGTGAATTCACCCCTCCACTTT.

V gene TRBV5-1 combines with J gene TRBJ2-4; 11 bases agree with TRBD1. V lost 4 bases to trimming and J lost 5 bases; unmatched junction nucleotides: 5. There are 15 residues in the CDR3. Germline V lookup: CDR1 SGHRS, CDR2 YFSETQ. The CDR3 nucleotides read TGCGCCAGCAGCGGACAGGGGGCCGCCGAAAACATTCAGTACTTC. Translated: CASSGQGAAENIQYF.

This chain joins TRBV18 and TRBJ2-5, with D tentatively TRBD1 or TRBD2 (5 bases each). Trimming left V 3 bases short and J 7 bases short, with 18 bases between. Germline assignment: CDR1 KGHSH and CDR2 LQKENI. CDR3 length: 15 amino acids. The CDR3 loop is CASSPRDGERGTQYF. CDR3 sequence (DNA): TGTGCCAGCTCACCCCGGGACGGTGAAAGAGGGACCCAGTACTTC.

For this clone: In the same sample, other DNA sequences code for this CDR3. The chain has TRBV11-2 and TRBJ2-7, with D unclear. The CDR3 contains 14 residues. CDR1 and CDR2 (germline): SGHAT, FQNNGV. With 2 bases removed from V and 0 bases from J, the gap between germline ends came to 8 bases. CDR3 DNA: TGTGCCAGCAGCTTACGACTGAGCTCCTACGAGCAGTACTTC. This translates into CASSLRLSSYEQYF.

The chain joins TRBV28 to TRBJ2-7, with 9 positions matching TRBD2. From germline, CDR1 is MDHEN and CDR2 SYDVKM. The junction had 7 bases not matched to a gene; V was cut back by 3 bases and J by 4 bases. This CDR3 contains 15 residues. The CDR3 is CASSFGGGAGYEQYF. CDR3 sequence (DNA): TGTGCCAGCAGTTTTGGCGGGGGGGCCGGGTACGAGCAGTACTTC.

The chain is built from TRBV29-1 and TRBJ1-1; D is uncertain. Trimming removed 7 bases at V and 4 bases at J, with 10 bases between. The CDR3 is 11 amino acids. Germline V lookup: CDR1 SQVTM, CDR2 ANQGSEA. The CDR3 nucleotides are TGCAGCGCCGGACGGATCACTGAAGCTTTCTTT. Translated: CSAGRITEAFF. The whole variable domain, filled in from reference TRBV29-1 and TRBJ1-1, reads SAVISQKPSRDICQRGTSLTIQCQVDSQVTMMFWYRQQPGQSLTLIATANQGSEATYESGFVIDKFPISRPNLTFSTLTVSNMSPEDSSIYLCSAGRITEAFFGQGTRLTVV.

Comments on this clone: Different DNA sequences within this sample yield the same CDR3. The chain carries TRBV25-1 and TRBJ1-3; D not certain. This CDR3 is 13 amino acids long. Germline-derived CDR1 and CDR2 are MGHDK and SYGVNS. Trimming removed 4 bases at V and 0 bases at J, with 4 bases between. The CDR3 DNA sequence: TGTGCCAGCAGTGTAAGCTCTGGAAACACCATATATTTT. Translation: CASSVSSGNTIYF.

V gene TRBV30 combines with J gene TRBJ1-5; TRBD1 aligns across 8 bases. The V gene end was trimmed by 5 bases and the J gene end by 2 bases; junction bases not matched to a gene: 2. The germline V gene has CDR1 GTSNPN and CDR2 SVGIG (reference sequence). The CDR3 extends over 13 amino acids. The CDR3 bases are TGTGCCTGGGCGACAGGGGGCAATCAGCCCCAGCATTTT. This gives the protein CAWATGGNQPQHF.

V gene TRBV5-1 combines with J gene TRBJ2-5; D is perhaps TRBD2 (5 bases). The CDR3 is 14 amino acids. Germline V CDR1 and CDR2: SGHRS, YFSETQ. The ends were cut back, 7 bases at V and 4 bases at J, with 17 bases in the middle. CDR3 in DNA: TGCGCCAGCCTCAGCCCTAGCTTTCCAGAGACCCAGTACTTC. Translating it yields CASLSPSFPETQYF.

This chain joins TRBV5-1 and TRBJ2-7; 8 nucleotides align to TRBD1. Unmatched junction bases numbered 10, after V lost 5 bases and J lost 3 bases. The CDR3 covers 15 residues. Germline loops: CDR1 SGHRS, CDR2 YFSETQ. CDR3 nucleotide sequence: TGCGCCAGCAGGCTTGTATACAGGGGGAACTACGAGCAGTACTTC. Its protein is CASRLVYRGNYEQYF. Based on the CDR3 plus reference TRBV5-1 and TRBJ2-7, the full variable domain is KAGVTQTPRYLIKTRGQQVTLSCSPISGHRSVSWYQQTPGQGLQFLFEYFSETQRNKGNFPGRFSGRQFSNSRSEMNVSTLELGDSALYLCASRLVYRGNYEQYFGPGTRLTVT.

This sequence joins TRBV5-4 and TRBJ2-5, with 9 bases lining up with TRBD2. This CDR3 comprises 17 residues. Germline CDR1 reads SGHNT; CDR2 reads YYREEE (reference sequence). J lost 4 bases, V lost 4 bases, and 14 bases had no gene match. The CDR3 spells CASSRYSGRGDIETQYF. The CDR3 nucleotides read TGTGCCAGCAGCCGATATAGCGGGAGAGGCGACATAGAGACCCAGTACTTC.

V gene TRBV5-1 combines with J gene TRBJ1-2; TRBD1 is a possible D gene (5 bases). CDR1 and CDR2 from the germline V gene are SGHRS and YFSETQ. The ends were cut back, 0 bases at V and 1 base at J, with 10 bases in the middle. The CDR3 extends over 15 amino acids. The CDR3 protein is CASSLGQLINYGYTF. DNA for the CDR3: TGCGCCAGCAGCTTGGGACAGCTAATTAACTATGGCTACACCTTC.

This clone came up once. CDR3 sequence: CASSQDIGSLSYEQYF. In DNA, the CDR3 is TGCGCCAGCAGCCAAGATATCGGCTCCTTGTCCTACGAGCAGTACTTC. V usage is TRBV4-1 and J usage is TRBJ2-7; D is unclear. The CDR3 extends over 16 amino acids. CDR1 is MGHRA, CDR2 YSYEKL, per germline. The V end lost 0 bases, the J end lost 1 base, and 13 bases lay between the germline ends.

This clone was observed once. CDR3 region: CASSASSGVETQYF. CDR3 nucleotide sequence: TGTGCCAGCAGCGCCTCGAGCGGGGTAGAGACCCAGTACTTC. The rearrangement links TRBV9 to TRBJ2-5; TRBD2 aligns across 7 bases. J was trimmed by 4 bases and V by 3 bases; bases with no gene match: 6. The CDR3 runs to 14 residues. Germline values: CDR1 SGDLS, CDR2 YYNGEE.

The sample holds a few counts of this clone. The V and J genes are TRBV30 and TRBJ1-5; 9 bases align to TRBD1. V shed 8 bases and J 4 bases; nucleotides not matched to a gene: 6. This CDR3 region has 13 residues. Germline CDR1 and CDR2: GTSNPN and SVGIG (reference sequence). CDR3 loop: CALTGGPNQPQHF. The CDR3 DNA is TGTGCCCTAACAGGGGGCCCGAATCAGCCCCAGCATTTT.

V and J are TRBV19 and TRBJ1-3, with 8 bases identical to TRBD1. The CDR3 extends over 16 amino acids. CDR1 is LNHDA, CDR2 SQIVND, per germline (reference sequence). J lost 3 bases, V lost 3 bases, and 7 bases had no gene match. As DNA, the CDR3 is TGTGCCAGTAGTATCTTTTCAGGGGGCTTTGGAAACACCATATATTTT. Translated: CASSIFSGGFGNTIYF. Complete variable domain (other parts from reference TRBV19 and TRBJ1-3): DGGITQSPKYLFRKEGQNVTLSCEQNLNHDAMYWYRQDPGQGLRLIYYSQIVNDFQKGDIAEGYSVSREKKESFPLTVTSAQKNPTAFYLCASSIFSGGFGNTIYFGEGSWLTVV.

The chain has TRBV14 and TRBJ2-2; possible D gene TRBD2, 7 bases. Germline V lookup: CDR1 SGHDN, CDR2 FVKESK. V lost 6 bases, J lost 6 bases, and 17 bases lay in between. This CDR3 is 15 amino acids long. The CDR3 region is CASRPGWGGSGELFF. Here the CDR3 DNA reads TGTGCCAGCAGACCAGGCTGGGGGGGCTCCGGGGAGCTGTTTTTT. Full variable domain (rest looked up from reference TRBV14 and TRBJ2-2): EAGVTQFPSHSVIEKGQTVTLRCDPISGHDNLYWYRRVMGKEIKFLLHFVKESKQDESGMPNNRFLAERTGGTYSTLKVQPAELEDSGVYFCASRPGWGGSGELFFGEGSRLTVL.

The chain combines TRBV10-3 with TRBJ2-1; TRBD2 might be the D (6 bases). Looked up from germline, CDR1 is ENHRY and CDR2 is SYGVKD. The ends were cut back, 11 bases at V and 5 bases at J, with 10 bases in the middle. This CDR3 comprises 11 residues. CDR3 coding DNA: TGTGCCTCTCGGAGGGACAATGAGCAGTTCTTC. It translates to CASRRDNEQFF.

The chain employs TRBV5-4 and TRBJ2-2; D unclear. CDR1 is SGHNT and CDR2 is YYREEE in the germline V gene (reference sequence). With 4 bases removed from V and 0 bases from J, the gap between germline ends came to 10 bases. CDR3 length: 15 amino acids. The CDR3 DNA reads as TGTGCCAGCAGCCCCGGAGTAACGAACACCGGGGAGCTGTTTTTT. Amino acids: CASSPGVTNTGELFF.

This rearrangement joins TRBV5-1 to TRBJ2-7, with TRBD2 matching 10 bases. This CDR3 has 18 residues. CDR1 is SGHRS, CDR2 YFSETQ, per germline. Trimming removed 0 bases from V and 0 bases from J; junction bases left unmatched: 9. The CDR3 loop is CASSLAWLAGESSYEQYF. The CDR3 coding sequence is TGCGCCAGCAGCTTGGCCTGGCTAGCGGGAGAGAGCTCCTACGAGCAGTACTTC.

About this clone: Other DNA variants within this sample encode the same CDR3. This chain uses TRBV5-1 with TRBJ1-4; 7 bases match TRBD1. CDR3 length: 14 amino acids. In germline, CDR1 is SGHRS, CDR2 YFSETQ. V lost 0 bases and J lost 8; bases outside the gene matches: 4. The CDR3 loop is CASSLGQGQEKLFF. For the CDR3, the DNA is TGCGCCAGCAGCTTGGGACAGGGCCAGGAAAAACTGTTTTTT.